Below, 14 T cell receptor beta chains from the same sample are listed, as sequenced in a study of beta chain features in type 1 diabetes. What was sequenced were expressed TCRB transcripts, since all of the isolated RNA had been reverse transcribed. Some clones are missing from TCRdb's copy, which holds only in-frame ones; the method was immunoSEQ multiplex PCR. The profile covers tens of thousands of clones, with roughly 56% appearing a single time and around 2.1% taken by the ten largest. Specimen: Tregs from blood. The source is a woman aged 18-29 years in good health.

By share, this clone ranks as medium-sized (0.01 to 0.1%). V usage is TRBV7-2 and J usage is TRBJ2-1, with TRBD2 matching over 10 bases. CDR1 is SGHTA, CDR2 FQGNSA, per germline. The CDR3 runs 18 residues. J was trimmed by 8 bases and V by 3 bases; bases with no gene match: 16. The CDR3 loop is CASSLLLSGLAEVYEQFF. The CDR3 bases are TGTGCCAGCAGCTTGTTACTCTCCGGACTAGCGGAAGTCTATGAGCAGTTCTTC.

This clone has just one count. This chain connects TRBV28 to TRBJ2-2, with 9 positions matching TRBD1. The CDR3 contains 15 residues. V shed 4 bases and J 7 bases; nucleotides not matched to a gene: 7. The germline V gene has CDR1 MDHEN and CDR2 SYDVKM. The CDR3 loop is CASSSSTTGGGELFF. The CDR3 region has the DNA TGTGCCAGCAGTTCTTCAACGACAGGGGGCGGGGAGCTGTTTTTT. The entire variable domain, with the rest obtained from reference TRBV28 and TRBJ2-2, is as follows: DVKVTQSSRYLVKRTGEKVFLECVQDMDHENMFWYRQDPGLGLRLIYFSYDVKMKEKGDIPEGYSVSREKKERFSLILESASTNQTSMYLCASSSSTTGGGELFFGEGSRLTVL.

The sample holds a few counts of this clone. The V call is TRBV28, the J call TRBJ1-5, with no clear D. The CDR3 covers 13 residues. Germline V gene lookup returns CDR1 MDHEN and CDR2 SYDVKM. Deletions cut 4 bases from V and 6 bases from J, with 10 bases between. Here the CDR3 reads CASSSTLGQPQHF. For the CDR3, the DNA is TGTGCCAGCAGTTCTACGCTTGGTCAGCCCCAGCATTTT. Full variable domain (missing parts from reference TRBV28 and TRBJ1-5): DVKVTQSSRYLVKRTGEKVFLECVQDMDHENMFWYRQDPGLGLRLIYFSYDVKMKEKGDIPEGYSVSREKKERFSLILESASTNQTSMYLCASSSTLGQPQHFGDGTRLSIL.

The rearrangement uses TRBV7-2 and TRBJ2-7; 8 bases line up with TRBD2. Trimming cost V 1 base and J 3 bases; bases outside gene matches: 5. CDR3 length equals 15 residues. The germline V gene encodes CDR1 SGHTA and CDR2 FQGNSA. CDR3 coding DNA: TGTGCCAGCAGCTTAGAAACGGGAGGGCACTACGAGCAGTACTTC. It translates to CASSLETGGHYEQYF.

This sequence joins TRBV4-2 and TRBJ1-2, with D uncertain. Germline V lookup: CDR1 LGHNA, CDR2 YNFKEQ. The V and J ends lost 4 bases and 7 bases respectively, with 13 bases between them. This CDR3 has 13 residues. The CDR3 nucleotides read TGTGCCAGCAGCCCGCCGGTGGAGGCTGGCTACACCTTC. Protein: CASSPPVEAGYTF.

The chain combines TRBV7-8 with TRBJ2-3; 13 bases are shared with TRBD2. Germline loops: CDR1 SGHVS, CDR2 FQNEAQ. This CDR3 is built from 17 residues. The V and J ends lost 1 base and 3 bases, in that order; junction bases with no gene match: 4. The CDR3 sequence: CASSLGTSGRLTDTQYF. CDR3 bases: TGTGCCAGCAGCTTAGGGACTAGCGGGAGACTAACAGATACGCAGTATTTT.

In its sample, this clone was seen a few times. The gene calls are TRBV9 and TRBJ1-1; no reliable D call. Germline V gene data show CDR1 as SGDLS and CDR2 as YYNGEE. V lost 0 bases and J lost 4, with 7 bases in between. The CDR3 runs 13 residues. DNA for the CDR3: TGTGCCAGCAGCGTAGCGCGGGGCACTGAAGCTTTCTTT. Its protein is CASSVARGTEAFF.

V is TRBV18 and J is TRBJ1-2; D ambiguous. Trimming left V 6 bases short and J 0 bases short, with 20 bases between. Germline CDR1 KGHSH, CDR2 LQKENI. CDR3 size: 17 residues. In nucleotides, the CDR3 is TGTGCCAGCTCGCCAAAAATGGGAGGTGGACCTAACTATGGCTACACCTTC. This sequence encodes CASSPKMGGGPNYGYTF.

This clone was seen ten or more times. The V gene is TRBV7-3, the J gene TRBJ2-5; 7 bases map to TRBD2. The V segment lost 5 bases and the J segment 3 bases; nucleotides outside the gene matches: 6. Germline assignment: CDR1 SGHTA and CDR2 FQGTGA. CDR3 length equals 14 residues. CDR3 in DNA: TGTGCCAGCAGCGCAAGCGGGGCCAAAGAGACCCAGTACTTC. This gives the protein CASSASGAKETQYF. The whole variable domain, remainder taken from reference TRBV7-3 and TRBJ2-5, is GAGVSQTPSNKVTEKGKYVELRCDPISGHTALYWYRQSLGQGPEFLIYFQGTGAADDSGLPNDRFFAVRPEGSVSTLKIQRTERGDSAVYLCASSASGAKETQYFGPGTRLLVL.

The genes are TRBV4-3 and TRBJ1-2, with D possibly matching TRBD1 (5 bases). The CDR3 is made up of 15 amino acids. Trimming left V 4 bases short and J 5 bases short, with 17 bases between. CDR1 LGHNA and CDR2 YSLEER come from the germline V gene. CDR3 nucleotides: TGCGCCAGCAGCCCCAGGGTTGGGGACTCTTATGGCTACACCTTC. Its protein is CASSPRVGDSYGYTF.

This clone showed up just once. In DNA form, the CDR3 reads TGTGCCAGCAGCGCAGGGACTAGCCTCCGTGAGGAGCAGTACTTC. Its translation is CASSAGTSLREEQYF. The J gene is TRBJ2-7, the V gene TRBV9, with 9 bases aligning to TRBD2. CDR1 and CDR2 (germline): SGDLS, YYNGEE. This CDR3 contains 15 residues. After removal of 3 bases from V and 7 bases from J, the junction contained 11 bases not matched to a gene.

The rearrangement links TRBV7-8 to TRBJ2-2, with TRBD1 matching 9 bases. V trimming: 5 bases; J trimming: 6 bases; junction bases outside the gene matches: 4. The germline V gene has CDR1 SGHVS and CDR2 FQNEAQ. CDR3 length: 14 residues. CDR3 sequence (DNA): TGTGCCAGCAGCCTCCGGGACAGGGCCGGGGAGCTGTTTTTT. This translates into CASSLRDRAGELFF.

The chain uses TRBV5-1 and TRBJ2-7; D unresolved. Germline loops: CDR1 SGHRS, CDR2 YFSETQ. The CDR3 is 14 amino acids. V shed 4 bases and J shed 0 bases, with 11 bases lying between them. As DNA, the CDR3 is TGCGCCAGCAGCCCCGTGGCCTTCTCCTACGAGCAGTACTTC. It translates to CASSPVAFSYEQYF.

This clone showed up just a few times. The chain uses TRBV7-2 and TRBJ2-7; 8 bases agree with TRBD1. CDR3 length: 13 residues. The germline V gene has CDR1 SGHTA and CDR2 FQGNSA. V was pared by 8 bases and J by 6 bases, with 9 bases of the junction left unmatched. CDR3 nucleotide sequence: TGTGCCAGCGGACGAGGACAGGGCGGCGAGCAGTACTTC. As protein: CASGRGQGGEQYF. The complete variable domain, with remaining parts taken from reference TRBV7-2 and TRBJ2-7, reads GAGVSQSPSNKVTEKGKDVELRCDPISGHTALYWYRQSLGQGLEFLIYFQGNSAPDKSGLPSDRFSAERTGGSVSTLTIQRTQQEDSAVYLCASGRGQGGEQYFGPGTRLTVT.